Listed here is a single T cell receptor beta chain. The data were taken from a study of blood T cell repertoires in COVID-19. Data came from immunoSEQ multiplex PCR; TCRdb stores just in-frame clones and leaves some out. The data hold some 180,000 clones, with 80% to 90% observed a single time. The ends were cut back, 5 bases at V and 3 bases at J, with 14 bases in the middle. This CDR3 region has 14 residues. Looked up from germline, CDR1 is MGHDK and CDR2 is SYGVNS. Sequencing was performed on peripheral blood. This sequence joins TRBV25-1 and TRBJ2-7; D is perhaps TRBD1 (6 bases). The TCR comes from a man between 70 and 80 years old with active or convalescent COVID-19. The CDR3 sequence: CASSLDRPGYEQYF. Written as DNA, the CDR3 is TGTGCCAGCAGTTTGGACAGACCAGGCTACGAGCAGTACTTC.